These T cell receptor beta chains were read from a single sample in a study of shared clonotypes between healthy human individuals. Profiling relied on immunoSEQ multiplex PCR, and the TCRdb table lists in-frame clones only, not all of them. The profile shows about a million clones, about 70% of them singletons. Material for sequencing was memory CD4+ T cells sorted from blood. These receptors came from a man aged 18 to 35 in good health. Both conserved end residues are part of each CDR3. D genes are given only for firm matches. The size field is filled for only some rows; it gives once, few, many or a size class.

CDR3 DNA: TGCGCCAGCAGAACCCCCATGGCGGGGACTAGGGATACGCAGTATTTT; CDR3 protein: CASRTPMAGTRDTQYF; V gene: TRBV5-1; D gene: TRBD2; clone size: NA; J gene: TRBJ2-3
CDR3 DNA: TGTGCCAGCAGCGTAGGACTAGCGGGAGAGATTGGTACAGATACGCAGTATTTT; CDR3 protein: CASSVGLAGEIGTDTQYF; V gene: TRBV9; D gene: TRBD2; clone size: NA; J gene: TRBJ2-3
CDR3 DNA: TGTGCCAGCTCACGGAACATGGGACAGACTAATGAAAAACTGTTTTTT; CDR3 protein: CASSRNMGQTNEKLFF; V gene: TRBV18; D gene: TRBD1; clone size: NA; J gene: TRBJ1-4
CDR3 DNA: TGTGCCTGGAGTGTAGGGACAGTTCACAATGAGCAGTTCTTC; CDR3 protein: CAWSVGTVHNEQFF; V gene: TRBV30; D gene: TRBD1; clone size: NA; J gene: TRBJ2-1
CDR3 DNA: TGTGCTAGTGGTTCTGATGGTAGTAACGCTAATGGCTACACCTTC; CDR3 protein: CASGSDGSNANGYTF; V gene: TRBV12-5; D gene: NA; clone size: few; J gene: TRBJ1-2
CDR3 DNA: TGTGCCAGTAGTATAGCGGGCAGGCCGAAGGATGAAGCTTTCTTT; CDR3 protein: CASSIAGRPKDEAFF; V gene: TRBV19; D gene: NA; clone size: few; J gene: TRBJ1-1
CDR3 DNA: TGTGCCAGCAGTTCCAGAGGATACGAGCAGTACTTC; CDR3 protein: CASSSRGYEQYF; V gene: TRBV28; D gene: NA; clone size: NA; J gene: TRBJ2-7
CDR3 DNA: TGTGCCAGTAGCCCCCGGATTGTTCGGGGGGAAGACACCATATATTTT; CDR3 protein: CASSPRIVRGEDTIYF; V gene: TRBV19; D gene: NA; clone size: many; J gene: TRBJ1-3
CDR3 DNA: TGTGCCAGCACGGGGAGAACAGGGCCGTCGGTTCAGCCCCAGCATTTT; CDR3 protein: CASTGRTGPSVQPQHF; V gene: TRBV2; D gene: NA; clone size: NA; J gene: TRBJ1-5
CDR3 DNA: TGTGCCAGCTCACCAACCGACTCCACAGATACGCAGTATTTT; CDR3 protein: CASSPTDSTDTQYF; V gene: TRBV18; D gene: NA; clone size: NA; J gene: TRBJ2-3
CDR3 DNA: TGTGCCATCAGTGAGTCGATGGGCTATGGCTACACCTTC; CDR3 protein: CAISESMGYGYTF; V gene: TRBV10-3; D gene: NA; clone size: NA; J gene: TRBJ1-2
CDR3 DNA: TGTGCCAGCAGCTTCAGGGGCCAGAACACTGAAGCTTTCTTT; CDR3 protein: CASSFRGQNTEAFF; V gene: TRBV5-6; D gene: NA; clone size: NA; J gene: TRBJ1-1
CDR3 DNA: TGTGCCAGCAGTTACATACAGGGGGACGAGACCCAGTACTTC; CDR3 protein: CASSYIQGDETQYF; V gene: TRBV6-6; D gene: TRBD1; clone size: NA; J gene: TRBJ2-5
CDR3 DNA: TGTGCCAGTTCGGGGGCCACGACTGGGGCCAACGTCCTGACTTTC; CDR3 protein: CASSGATTGANVLTF; V gene: TRBV19; D gene: NA; clone size: NA; J gene: TRBJ2-6
CDR3 DNA: TGTGCCAGCAGCTTCAGAACTAGCTACAATGAGCAGTTCTTC; CDR3 protein: CASSFRTSYNEQFF; V gene: TRBV5-6; D gene: NA; clone size: NA; J gene: TRBJ2-1
CDR3 DNA: TGTGCCAGCAGCGGGACAGGGTCCGGGACCGGGGAGCTGTTTTTT; CDR3 protein: CASSGTGSGTGELFF; V gene: TRBV9; D gene: TRBD1; clone size: NA; J gene: TRBJ2-2
CDR3 DNA: TGTGCCAGCAGTTTGTCGACCGGGACAGGGCGCTCACCCCTCCACTTT; CDR3 protein: CASSLSTGTGRSPLHF; V gene: TRBV27; D gene: TRBD1; clone size: once; J gene: TRBJ1-6
CDR3 DNA: TGCGCCAGCAGCCAAAACAGGGAAGAAAAACTGTTTTTT; CDR3 protein: CASSQNREEKLFF; V gene: TRBV4-3; D gene: NA; clone size: few; J gene: TRBJ1-4
CDR3 DNA: TGTGCCAGCAGCAGGGGGAGGACCTACGAGCAGTACTTC; CDR3 protein: CASSRGRTYEQYF; V gene: TRBV5-8; D gene: NA; clone size: NA; J gene: TRBJ2-7
CDR3 DNA: TGTGCCAGCGGGTTGAAGGGTTCACCCCTCCACTTT; CDR3 protein: CASGLKGSPLHF; V gene: TRBV2; D gene: NA; clone size: NA; J gene: TRBJ1-6
CDR3 DNA: TGTGCCAGCAGCTTGGGCGGGATGGGAGGTGGAAACACCATATATTTT; CDR3 protein: CASSLGGMGGGNTIYF; V gene: TRBV5-4; D gene: NA; clone size: NA; J gene: TRBJ1-3
CDR3 DNA: TGTGCCTGGAGTATCCCCCGACAGACAGGGACGAACACTGAAGCTTTCTTT; CDR3 protein: CAWSIPRQTGTNTEAFF; V gene: TRBV30; D gene: TRBD1; clone size: few; J gene: TRBJ1-1
CDR3 DNA: TGCAGTGCTCTCAAATTTAATGAGCAGTTCTTC; CDR3 protein: CSALKFNEQFF; V gene: TRBV20-1; D gene: NA; clone size: NA; J gene: TRBJ2-1
CDR3 DNA: TGTGCCACCAGCAGAGATCCAGTTTATGGCTACACCTTC; CDR3 protein: CATSRDPVYGYTF; V gene: TRBV15; D gene: NA; clone size: NA; J gene: TRBJ1-2
CDR3 DNA: TGTGCCAGAAGCTTGGATGTATTACCCTCTGGAAACACCATATATTTT; CDR3 protein: CARSLDVLPSGNTIYF; V gene: TRBV5-3; D gene: NA; clone size: NA; J gene: TRBJ1-3
CDR3 DNA: TGCGCCAGCAGCCAGGAGCCTCAAAACTATGGCTACACCTTC; CDR3 protein: CASSQEPQNYGYTF; V gene: TRBV5-1; D gene: NA; clone size: NA; J gene: TRBJ1-2
CDR3 DNA: TGTGCCTGGAGTTCAGGGGGTGATGCTTTCTTT; CDR3 protein: CAWSSGGDAFF; V gene: TRBV30; D gene: TRBD1; clone size: NA; J gene: TRBJ1-1
CDR3 DNA: TGTGCCAGCAGCTTGGGGGCGGGAGGTCCCTACGAGCAGTACTTC; CDR3 protein: CASSLGAGGPYEQYF; V gene: TRBV5-6; D gene: TRBD2; clone size: few; J gene: TRBJ2-7
CDR3 DNA: TGTGCCAGTAGTAACCCCGGGGGGTACGAGCAGTACTTC; CDR3 protein: CASSNPGGYEQYF; V gene: TRBV19; D gene: TRBD2; clone size: many; J gene: TRBJ2-7
CDR3 DNA: TGTGCCAGCTCACCGGGACAGGGGCCGTACGAGCAGTACTTC; CDR3 protein: CASSPGQGPYEQYF; V gene: TRBV18; D gene: TRBD1; clone size: NA; J gene: TRBJ2-7
CDR3 DNA: TGTGCTAGCAGCTTATCCTGGAACACCGGGGAGCTGTTTTTT; CDR3 protein: CASSLSWNTGELFF; V gene: TRBV7-7; D gene: NA; clone size: NA; J gene: TRBJ2-2
CDR3 DNA: TGCAGCGTACCGGGACAGGGGACATACATGACTGGCTACACCTTC; CDR3 protein: CSVPGQGTYMTGYTF; V gene: TRBV29-1; D gene: TRBD1; clone size: NA; J gene: TRBJ1-2
CDR3 DNA: TGTGCCAGCTCCCCCCGGGGGAAGGCATCCTACGAGCAGTACTTC; CDR3 protein: CASSPRGKASYEQYF; V gene: TRBV6-5; D gene: NA; clone size: NA; J gene: TRBJ2-7
CDR3 DNA: TGTGCCTGGAAGGATCTTAGAGGAGGTGGGTCACCCCTCCACTTT; CDR3 protein: CAWKDLRGGGSPLHF; V gene: TRBV30; D gene: NA; clone size: once; J gene: TRBJ1-6
CDR3 DNA: TGTGCCAGCAGCTTAAGGACAGGCGGCACAGATACGCAGTATTTT; CDR3 protein: CASSLRTGGTDTQYF; V gene: TRBV5-4; D gene: TRBD1; clone size: NA; J gene: TRBJ2-3
CDR3 DNA: TGCGCCAGCAGCCAGGGGAGACAGGGACTTTACGAGCAGTACTTC; CDR3 protein: CASSQGRQGLYEQYF; V gene: TRBV4-3; D gene: NA; clone size: NA; J gene: TRBJ2-7
CDR3 DNA: TGCGCCAGCAGCTTGGAGGTAGCGGGGCCCTACGAGCAGTACTTC; CDR3 protein: CASSLEVAGPYEQYF; V gene: TRBV5-1; D gene: TRBD2; clone size: NA; J gene: TRBJ2-7
CDR3 DNA: TGTGCCAGCAGCCAAGCGGGTGGGACAGATACGCAGTATTTT; CDR3 protein: CASSQAGGTDTQYF; V gene: TRBV9; D gene: NA; clone size: few; J gene: TRBJ2-3
CDR3 DNA: TGTGCCACCGAGGGGGCAAGGGGAACTGAAGCTTTCTTT; CDR3 protein: CATEGARGTEAFF; V gene: TRBV25-1; D gene: TRBD1; clone size: NA; J gene: TRBJ1-1
CDR3 DNA: TGTGCCAGCAGCTTCTATCTAGCGGGGGGGCGATACGAGCAGTACTTC; CDR3 protein: CASSFYLAGGRYEQYF; V gene: TRBV7-9; D gene: TRBD2; clone size: NA; J gene: TRBJ2-7
CDR3 DNA: TGTGATATGTTGGGGGGGCGGGGCCAGAGCAATCAGCCCCAGCATTTT; CDR3 protein: CDMLGGRGQSNQPQHF; V gene: TRBV5-3; D gene: NA; clone size: NA; J gene: TRBJ1-5
CDR3 DNA: TGCGCCAGCAGCGACGTCCCGGGACTAGCGAGTAATGAGCAGTTCTTC; CDR3 protein: CASSDVPGLASNEQFF; V gene: TRBV10-2; D gene: TRBD2; clone size: NA; J gene: TRBJ2-1
CDR3 DNA: TGTGCCAGCAGCCTTTGGACAGTAAGCACAGATACGCAGTATTTT; CDR3 protein: CASSLWTVSTDTQYF; V gene: TRBV14; D gene: NA; clone size: NA; J gene: TRBJ2-3
CDR3 DNA: TGTGCCAGCAGCTTAGGACACAGGGGTGGCTACACCTTC; CDR3 protein: CASSLGHRGGYTF; V gene: TRBV7-9; D gene: TRBD1; clone size: NA; J gene: TRBJ1-2
CDR3 DNA: TGTGCCAGCAGTCCCTTCCGGGGAGGTCACACTGAAGCTTTCTTT; CDR3 protein: CASSPFRGGHTEAFF; V gene: TRBV6-6; D gene: NA; clone size: NA; J gene: TRBJ1-1
CDR3 DNA: TGTGCCAGTAGTATAGGTGTGGCATGGGGCACTGAAGCTTTCTTT; CDR3 protein: CASSIGVAWGTEAFF; V gene: TRBV19; D gene: NA; clone size: NA; J gene: TRBJ1-1
CDR3 DNA: TGTGCCAGCAGCTCAAGCGGAGCTCAGGGTGGCAATCAGCCCCAGCATTTT; CDR3 protein: CASSSSGAQGGNQPQHF; V gene: TRBV5-5; D gene: NA; clone size: NA; J gene: TRBJ1-5
CDR3 DNA: TGCGCCAGCAGCAACGGGCCCTACGAGCAGTACTTC; CDR3 protein: CASSNGPYEQYF; V gene: TRBV5-1; D gene: NA; clone size: NA; J gene: TRBJ2-7
CDR3 DNA: TGTGCCAGCAGCGTAGGAATCGGGGGGCCCGGGGCCAACGTCCTGACTTTC; CDR3 protein: CASSVGIGGPGANVLTF; V gene: TRBV9; D gene: NA; clone size: NA; J gene: TRBJ2-6
CDR3 DNA: TGTGCCAGCAGTTTTCCGGGACAGGGGAATCAGCCCCAGCATTTT; CDR3 protein: CASSFPGQGNQPQHF; V gene: TRBV6-6; D gene: TRBD1; clone size: NA; J gene: TRBJ1-5
CDR3 DNA: TGCAGCGTAGGGGACAGGGGAGAGACCCAGTACTTC; CDR3 protein: CSVGDRGETQYF; V gene: TRBV29-1; D gene: TRBD1; clone size: NA; J gene: TRBJ2-5
CDR3 DNA: TGTGCCAGCTCACCGGGACAGGGGATTGTCGAGCAGTACTTC; CDR3 protein: CASSPGQGIVEQYF; V gene: TRBV18; D gene: TRBD1; clone size: NA; J gene: TRBJ2-7
CDR3 DNA: TGCGCCAGCAGCATAGTGCTATCGGGACAGGGCTACACCGGGGAGCTGTTTTTT; CDR3 protein: CASSIVLSGQGYTGELFF; V gene: TRBV5-1; D gene: TRBD1; clone size: NA; J gene: TRBJ2-2
CDR3 DNA: TGCGCCAGCAGCGCTAGCGGGAGGGCCGGGAATGAGCAGTTCTTC; CDR3 protein: CASSASGRAGNEQFF; V gene: TRBV4-3; D gene: TRBD2; clone size: NA; J gene: TRBJ2-1
CDR3 DNA: TGCGCCAGCAGTTCTCCATTCGGCGAGCAGTACTTC; CDR3 protein: CASSSPFGEQYF; V gene: TRBV5-1; D gene: NA; clone size: once; J gene: TRBJ2-7
CDR3 DNA: TGCGCCAGCAGCTCGTCGGGACACCTCGGGCAGTACTTC; CDR3 protein: CASSSSGHLGQYF; V gene: TRBV5-1; D gene: NA; clone size: NA; J gene: TRBJ2-7
CDR3 DNA: TGTGCCTGGAGTGTTGGGGTAAAAGAGCCCCAGCATTTT; CDR3 protein: CAWSVGVKEPQHF; V gene: TRBV30; D gene: NA; clone size: NA; J gene: TRBJ1-5